The 10 T cell receptor beta chains presented below share a single source sample, sequenced in a study of T-cell reconstitution after alpha-beta-depleted transplantation in children. TCRbeta library preparation incorporated unique molecular identifiers. TCRdb analysed the PCR reads with MiXCR anew, one entry per CDR3 protein. The sample records about 980,000 distinct CDR3 sequences, around 30% being singletons. Sequencing was performed on PBMCs, mostly from graft donor cells, taken 360 days after TCRalphabeta/CD19-depleted stem cell transplant. Receptors originate from a boy younger than two who had a stem cell transplant for SCID, so the T cells may come from the graft donor.

This clonotype has more than one count but fewer than ten. The chain couples TRBV7-2 to TRBJ1-1; TRBD1 might be the D (5 bases). In germline, CDR1 is SGHTA, CDR2 FQGNSA. The V end was cut by 2 bases, the J end by 4 bases, with 17 bases between. This CDR3 spans 16 amino acids. CDR3 loop: CASSLPPLQGGTEAFF. CDR3 DNA: TGTGCCAGCAGCTTACCGCCTCTCCAGGGTGGCACTGAAGCTTTCTTT.

The chain has TRBV12-3 or TRBV12-4 and TRBJ1-1; D unclear. Trimming took off 1 base at V and 4 bases at J, with 7 bases between the two ends. The CDR3 totals 13 residues. CDR3 DNA: TGTGCCAGCAGTTTAGGGCGATCCACTGAAGCTTTCTTT. Its protein is CASSLGRSTEAFF.

The V and J genes are TRBV5-1 and TRBJ1-6, with 10 positions matching TRBD1. Germline-derived CDR1 and CDR2 are SGHRS and YFSETQ. The V segment lost 5 bases and the J segment 10 bases; nucleotides outside the gene matches: 6. There are 14 residues in the CDR3. The chain's CDR3 is CASRTPGQGSPLHF. Written as DNA, the CDR3 is TGCGCCAGCAGGACCCCGGGACAGGGGTCACCCCTCCACTTT.

This clonotype has just a few counts. J is TRBJ2-1 and V is TRBV29-1, with 7 nucleotides matching TRBD1. This CDR3 is 14 amino acids long. The J segment lost 3 bases and the V segment lost 6 bases, leaving 8 bases of the junction unmatched. Germline CDR1 SQVTM, CDR2 ANQGSEA. The CDR3 region has the DNA TGCAGCGTGATGGACAGGAGCATCTACAATGAGCAGTTCTTC. This encodes CSVMDRSIYNEQFF.

This clonotype was seen a handful of times. V gene TRBV7-6 combines with J gene TRBJ2-7, with D possibly matching TRBD1 (6 bases). V was trimmed by 1 base and J by 0 bases, leaving 10 bases between them. Germline assignment: CDR1 SGHVS and CDR2 FNYEAQ. This CDR3 spans 15 amino acids. CDR3 coding DNA: TGTGCCAGCAGCTTAGTCGGACAGACCTCCTACGAGCAGTACTTC. It encodes CASSLVGQTSYEQYF.

This clonotype showed up just a few times. The V and J genes are TRBV24-1 and TRBJ1-5, with 8 bases matching TRBD1. The CDR3 extends over 15 amino acids. Per germline, CDR1 KGHDR and CDR2 SFDVKD. Trimming removed 6 bases from V and 4 bases from J; junction bases left unmatched: 7. The CDR3: CATSTGQGPNQPQHF. For the CDR3, the DNA is TGTGCCACCAGTACCGGACAGGGCCCAAATCAGCCCCAGCATTTT.

The V call is TRBV7-8, the J call TRBJ2-3, with TRBD1 matching 12 bases. Germline CDR1 SGHVS, CDR2 FQNEAQ. This CDR3 spans 16 amino acids. The junction had 0 bases not matched to a gene; V was cut back by 1 base and J by 1 base. The CDR3 sequence is CASSLGDRGRTDTQYF. The DNA of the CDR3 is TGTGCCAGCAGCTTAGGGGACAGGGGGCGCACAGATACGCAGTATTTT.

The V gene is TRBV5-1, the J gene TRBJ2-5; maybe TRBD1 (6 bases). Germline CDR1 is SGHRS and CDR2 is YFSETQ. V lost 4 bases and J 4 bases, leaving 17 bases between the germline ends. This CDR3 is built from 15 residues. This chain's CDR3 is CASSLEQGRIETQYF. CDR3 sequence (DNA): TGCGCCAGCAGCCTGGAACAGGGCCGGATAGAGACCCAGTACTTC.

The chain has TRBV5-6 and TRBJ2-1, with 8 bases lining up with TRBD2. Trimming removed 7 bases from V and 4 bases from J; junction bases left unmatched: 13. The germline CDR1 and CDR2 sequences are SGHDT and YYEEEE. This CDR3 comprises 16 residues. The CDR3: CASGARVTSDYNEQFF. In DNA form, the CDR3 reads TGTGCCAGCGGGGCCAGGGTGACTAGCGATTACAATGAGCAGTTCTTC.

The chain combines TRBV5-1 with TRBJ1-1, with a weak D call TRBD1 (5 bases). Trimming removed 4 bases from V and 0 bases from J, with 19 bases in between. The CDR3 totals 17 residues. Germline loops: CDR1 SGHRS, CDR2 YFSETQ. The CDR3 region has the DNA TGCGCCAGCAGCCCGGGGACGGTTACCTTCATGAACACTGAAGCTTTCTTT. Protein product: CASSPGTVTFMNTEAFF.